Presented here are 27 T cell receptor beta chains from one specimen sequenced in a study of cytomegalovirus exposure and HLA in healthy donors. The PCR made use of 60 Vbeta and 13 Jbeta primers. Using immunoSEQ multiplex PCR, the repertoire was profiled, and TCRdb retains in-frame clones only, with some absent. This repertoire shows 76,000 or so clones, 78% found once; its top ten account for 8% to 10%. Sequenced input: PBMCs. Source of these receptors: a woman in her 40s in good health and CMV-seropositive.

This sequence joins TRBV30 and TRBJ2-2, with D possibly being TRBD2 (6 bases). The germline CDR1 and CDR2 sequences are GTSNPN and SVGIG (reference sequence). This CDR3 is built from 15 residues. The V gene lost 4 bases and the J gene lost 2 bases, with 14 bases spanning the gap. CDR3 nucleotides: TGTGCCTGGACCTCGGGAGCGGCCAACACCGGGGAGCTGTTTTTT. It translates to CAWTSGAANTGELFF.

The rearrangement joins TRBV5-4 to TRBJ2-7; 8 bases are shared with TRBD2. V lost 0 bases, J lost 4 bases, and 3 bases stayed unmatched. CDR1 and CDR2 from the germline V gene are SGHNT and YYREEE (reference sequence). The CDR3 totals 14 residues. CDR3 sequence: CASSLAGGEYEQYF. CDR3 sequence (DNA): TGTGCCAGCAGCTTGGCCGGGGGGGAGTACGAGCAGTACTTC.

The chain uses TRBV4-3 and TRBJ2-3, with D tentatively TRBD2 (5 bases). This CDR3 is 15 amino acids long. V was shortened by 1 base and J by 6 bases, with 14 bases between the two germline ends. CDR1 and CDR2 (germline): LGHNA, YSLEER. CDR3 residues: CASSQGGQERDTQYF. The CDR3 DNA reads TGCGCCAGCAGCCAAGGAGGGCAGGAACGGGATACGCAGTATTTT.

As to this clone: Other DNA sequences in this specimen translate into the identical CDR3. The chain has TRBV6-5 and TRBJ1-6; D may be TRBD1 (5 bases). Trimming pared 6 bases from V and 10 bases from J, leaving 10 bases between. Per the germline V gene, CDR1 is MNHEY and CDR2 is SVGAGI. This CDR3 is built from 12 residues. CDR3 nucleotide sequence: TGTGCCAGCAGACGAAAGGGGTCACCCCTCCACTTT. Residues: CASRRKGSPLHF.

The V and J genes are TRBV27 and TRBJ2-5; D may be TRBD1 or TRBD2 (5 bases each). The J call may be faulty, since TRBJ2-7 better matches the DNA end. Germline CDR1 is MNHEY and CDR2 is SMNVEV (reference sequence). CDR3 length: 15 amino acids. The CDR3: CASSLWVGGSYEQYF. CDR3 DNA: TGTGCCAGCAGTTTATGGGTTGGGGGCTCCTACGAGCAGTACTTC.

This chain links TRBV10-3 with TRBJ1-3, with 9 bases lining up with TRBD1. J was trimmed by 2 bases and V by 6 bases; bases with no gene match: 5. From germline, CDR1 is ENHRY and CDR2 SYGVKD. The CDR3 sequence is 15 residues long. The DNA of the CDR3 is TGTGCCATCAGCCTCCGGGACAGGGCTGGAAACACCATATATTTT. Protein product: CAISLRDRAGNTIYF.

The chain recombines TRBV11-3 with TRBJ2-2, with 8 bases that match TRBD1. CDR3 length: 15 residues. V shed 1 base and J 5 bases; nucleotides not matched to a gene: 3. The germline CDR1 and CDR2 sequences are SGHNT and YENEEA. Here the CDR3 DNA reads TGTGCCAGCAGCTTAGTAGGACAGGGAACCGGGGAGCTGTTTTTT. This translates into CASSLVGQGTGELFF. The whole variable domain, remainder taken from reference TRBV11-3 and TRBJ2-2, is EAGVVQSPRYKIIEKKQPVAFWCNPISGHNTLYWYLQNLGQGPELLIRYENEEAVDDSQLPKDRFSAERLKGVDSTLKIQPAELGDSAVYLCASSLVGQGTGELFFGEGSRLTVL.

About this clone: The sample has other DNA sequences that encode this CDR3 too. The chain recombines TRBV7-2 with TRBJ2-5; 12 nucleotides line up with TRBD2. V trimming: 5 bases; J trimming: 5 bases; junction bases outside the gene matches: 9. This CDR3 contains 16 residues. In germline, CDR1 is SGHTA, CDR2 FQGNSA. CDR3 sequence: CASSRRLAGVGETQYF. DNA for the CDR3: TGTGCCAGCAGCAGGCGACTAGCGGGGGTTGGGGAGACCCAGTACTTC.

This CDR3 is CAWSVNGDSPSTGELFF. CDR3 coding DNA: TGTGCCTGGAGTGTAAATGGGGACAGCCCGTCGACCGGGGAGCTGTTTTTT. The chain couples TRBV30 to TRBJ2-2; 7 nucleotides line up with TRBD1. Losses at the gene ends were 0 bases for V and 5 bases for J; bases not matched to a gene: 12. The CDR3 has 17 amino acids. CDR1 and CDR2 (germline): GTSNPN, SVGIG (reference sequence).

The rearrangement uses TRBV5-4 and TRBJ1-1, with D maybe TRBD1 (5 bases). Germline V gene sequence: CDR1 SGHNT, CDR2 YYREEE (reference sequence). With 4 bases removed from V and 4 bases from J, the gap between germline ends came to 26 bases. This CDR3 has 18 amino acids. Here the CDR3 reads CASSGNQGKGKGGTEAFF. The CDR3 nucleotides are TGTGCCAGCAGCGGCAATCAGGGAAAGGGCAAAGGCGGCACTGAAGCTTTCTTT.

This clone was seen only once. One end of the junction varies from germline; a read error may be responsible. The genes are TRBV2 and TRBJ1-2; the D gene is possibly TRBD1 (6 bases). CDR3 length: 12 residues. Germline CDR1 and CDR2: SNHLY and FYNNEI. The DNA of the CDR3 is TGTGCCAGCAGTGGGGACAACTATGGCTACACCTTT. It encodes CASSGDNYGYTF.

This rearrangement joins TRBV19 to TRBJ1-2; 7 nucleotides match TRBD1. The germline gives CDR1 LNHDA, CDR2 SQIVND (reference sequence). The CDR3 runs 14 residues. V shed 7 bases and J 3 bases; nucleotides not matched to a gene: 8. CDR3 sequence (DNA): TGTGCCAGTACCACGGGACAGTCGCACTATGGCTACACCTTC. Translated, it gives CASTTGQSHYGYTF.

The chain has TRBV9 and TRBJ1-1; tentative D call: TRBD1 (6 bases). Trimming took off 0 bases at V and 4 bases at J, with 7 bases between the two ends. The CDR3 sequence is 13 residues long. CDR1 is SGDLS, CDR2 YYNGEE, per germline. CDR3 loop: CASSVGTVTEAFF. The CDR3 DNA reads TGTGCCAGCAGCGTAGGGACAGTCACTGAAGCTTTCTTT.

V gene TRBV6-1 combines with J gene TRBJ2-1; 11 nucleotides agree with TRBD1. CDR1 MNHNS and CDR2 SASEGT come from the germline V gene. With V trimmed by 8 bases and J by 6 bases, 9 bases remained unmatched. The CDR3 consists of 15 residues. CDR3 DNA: TGTGCCAGCGGCCCGGACAGGGGGCTTGTCAATGAGCAGTTCTTC. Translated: CASGPDRGLVNEQFF.

The CDR3 region has the DNA TGTGCCAGCAGGCAGGGTTACACTGAAGCTTTCTTT. Translated: CASRQGYTEAFF. The chain recombines TRBV28 with TRBJ1-1, with D tentatively TRBD1 (5 bases). The V end lost 6 bases, the J end lost 3 bases, and 8 bases lay between the germline ends. The CDR3 has 12 amino acids. The germline V gene encodes CDR1 MDHEN and CDR2 SYDVKM.

CDR3 sequence reads: CASSSGQWGEKLFF. As DNA, the CDR3 is TGCGCCAGCAGCTCCGGACAGTGGGGTGAAAAACTGTTTTTT. The chain is built from TRBV5-1 and TRBJ1-4; D perhaps matches TRBD1 (6 bases). The CDR3 has 14 residues. V lost 3 bases, J lost 7 bases, and 13 bases lay in between. Germline V gene lookup returns CDR1 SGHRS and CDR2 YFSETQ.

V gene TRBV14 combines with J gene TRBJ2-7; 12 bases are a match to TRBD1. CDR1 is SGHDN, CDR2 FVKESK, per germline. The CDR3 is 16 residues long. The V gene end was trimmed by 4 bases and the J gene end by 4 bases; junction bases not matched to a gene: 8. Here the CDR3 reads CASSPLPGQGAYEQYF. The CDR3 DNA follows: TGTGCCAGCAGCCCTCTCCCGGGACAGGGGGCTTACGAGCAGTACTTC.

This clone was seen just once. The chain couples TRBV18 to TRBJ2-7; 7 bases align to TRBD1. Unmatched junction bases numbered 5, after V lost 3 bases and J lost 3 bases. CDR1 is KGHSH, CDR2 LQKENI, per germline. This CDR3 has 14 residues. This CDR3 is CASSPTGALYEQYF. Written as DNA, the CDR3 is TGTGCCAGCTCACCTACAGGGGCTCTCTACGAGCAGTACTTC.

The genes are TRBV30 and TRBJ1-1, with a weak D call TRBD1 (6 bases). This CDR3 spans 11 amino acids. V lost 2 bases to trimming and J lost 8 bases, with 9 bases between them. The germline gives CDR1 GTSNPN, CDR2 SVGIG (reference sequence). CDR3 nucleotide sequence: TGTGCCTGGAGTAACCAGGGGGAAGCTTTCTTT. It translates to CAWSNQGEAFF.

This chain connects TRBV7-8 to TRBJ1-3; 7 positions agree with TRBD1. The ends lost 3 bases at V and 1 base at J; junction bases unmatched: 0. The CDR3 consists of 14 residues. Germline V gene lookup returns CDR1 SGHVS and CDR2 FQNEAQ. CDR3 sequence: CASSLGQSGNTIYF. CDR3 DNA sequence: TGTGCCAGCAGCTTGGGACAGTCTGGAAACACCATATATTTT.

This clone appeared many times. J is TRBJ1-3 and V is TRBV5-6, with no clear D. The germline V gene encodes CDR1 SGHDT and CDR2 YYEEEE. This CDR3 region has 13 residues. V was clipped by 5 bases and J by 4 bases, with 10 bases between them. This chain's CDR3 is CASRTMGGNTIYF. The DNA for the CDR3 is TGTGCCAGCAGGACCATGGGCGGAAACACCATATATTTT.

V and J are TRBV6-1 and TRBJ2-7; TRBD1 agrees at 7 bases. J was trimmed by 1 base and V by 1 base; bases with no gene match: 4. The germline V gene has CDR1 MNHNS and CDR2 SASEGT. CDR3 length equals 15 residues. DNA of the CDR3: TGTGCCAGCAGTGAAGGCTGGACAGGATCCTACGAGCAGTACTTC. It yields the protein CASSEGWTGSYEQYF.

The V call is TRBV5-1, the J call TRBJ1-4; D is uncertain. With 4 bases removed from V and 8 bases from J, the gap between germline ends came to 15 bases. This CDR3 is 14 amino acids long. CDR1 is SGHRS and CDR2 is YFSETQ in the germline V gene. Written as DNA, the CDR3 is TGCGCCAGCAGCCCGGACGGGGTCTTAGAAAAACTGTTTTTT. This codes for CASSPDGVLEKLFF.

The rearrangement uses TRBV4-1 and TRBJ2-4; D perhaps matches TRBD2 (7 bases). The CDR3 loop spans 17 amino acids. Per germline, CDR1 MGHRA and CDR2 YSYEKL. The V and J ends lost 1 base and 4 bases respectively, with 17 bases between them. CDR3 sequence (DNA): TGCGCCAGCAGCCAAGGGAGGGGGGGCAGGCCGAAAAACATTCAGTACTTC. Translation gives CASSQGRGGRPKNIQYF.

CDR3 sequence reads: CASSEPWLADQETQYF. The CDR3 region has the DNA TGTGCCAGCAGTGAACCGTGGCTAGCGGACCAAGAGACCCAGTACTTC. The rearrangement uses TRBV25-1 and TRBJ2-5, with 7 bases fitting TRBD2. The ends lost 2 bases at V and 0 bases at J; junction bases unmatched: 6. Looked up from germline, CDR1 is MGHDK and CDR2 is SYGVNS. The CDR3 length is 16 residues.

This chain's CDR3 is CASSLDGLSNQPQHF. The CDR3 coding sequence is TGTGCCAGCTCGTTGGACGGACTCAGCAATCAGCCCCAGCATTTT. The rearrangement joins TRBV18 to TRBJ1-5; D gene unclear. The CDR3 runs 15 residues. Germline V CDR1 and CDR2: KGHSH, LQKENI. Trimming stripped 6 bases from V and 1 base from J, with 13 bases between.

The CDR3 region is CATSRVRGERTEAFF. The CDR3 DNA sequence: TGTGCCACCAGCAGAGTCAGGGGGGAGCGCACTGAAGCTTTCTTT. The rearrangement links TRBV15 to TRBJ1-1; 7 nucleotides line up with TRBD1. Germline CDR1 LNHNV, CDR2 YYDKDF (reference sequence). V shed 1 base and J 4 bases; nucleotides not matched to a gene: 6. This CDR3 region has 15 residues.